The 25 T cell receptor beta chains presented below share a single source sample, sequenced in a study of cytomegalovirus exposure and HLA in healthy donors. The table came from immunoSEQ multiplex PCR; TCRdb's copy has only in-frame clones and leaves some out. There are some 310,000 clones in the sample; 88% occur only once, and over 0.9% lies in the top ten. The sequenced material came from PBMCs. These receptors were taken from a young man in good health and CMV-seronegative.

The CDR3 nucleotides are TGTGCCAGCAGCTTACCCTTACAGGGGGCAGACACACTCTACGAGCAGTACTTC. This codes for CASSLPLQGADTLYEQYF. The chain is built from TRBV7-9 and TRBJ2-7; TRBD1 matches at 9 bases. The V gene end was trimmed by 2 bases and the J gene end by 3 bases; junction bases not matched to a gene: 14. The CDR3 has 18 amino acids. The germline V gene has CDR1 SEHNR and CDR2 FQNEAQ (reference sequence).

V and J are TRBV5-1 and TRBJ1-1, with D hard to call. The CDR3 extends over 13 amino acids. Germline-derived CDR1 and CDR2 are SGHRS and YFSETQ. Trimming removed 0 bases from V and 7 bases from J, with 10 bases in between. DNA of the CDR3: TGCGCCAGCAGCTTGGGAGGGAGGATTGAAGCTTTCTTT. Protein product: CASSLGGRIEAFF.

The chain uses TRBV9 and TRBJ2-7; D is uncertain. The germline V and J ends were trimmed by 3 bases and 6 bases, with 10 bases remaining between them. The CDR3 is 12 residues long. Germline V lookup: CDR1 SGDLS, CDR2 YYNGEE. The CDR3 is CASSDNSVEQYF. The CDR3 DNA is TGTGCCAGCAGCGACAACAGTGTCGAGCAGTACTTC.

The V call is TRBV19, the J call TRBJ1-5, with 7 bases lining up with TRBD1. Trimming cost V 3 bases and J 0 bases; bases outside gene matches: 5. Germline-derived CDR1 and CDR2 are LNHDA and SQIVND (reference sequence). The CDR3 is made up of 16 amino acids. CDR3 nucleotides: TGTGCCAGTAGTATCGACGGGACAGTTAGCAATCAGCCCCAGCATTTT. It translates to CASSIDGTVSNQPQHF.

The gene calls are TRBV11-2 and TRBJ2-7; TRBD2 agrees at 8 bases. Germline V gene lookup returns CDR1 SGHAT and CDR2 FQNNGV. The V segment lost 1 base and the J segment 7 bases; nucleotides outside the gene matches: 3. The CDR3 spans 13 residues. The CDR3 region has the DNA TGTGCCAGCAGCTTAGCGGGGGGGAAGGAGCAGTACTTC. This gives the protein CASSLAGGKEQYF.

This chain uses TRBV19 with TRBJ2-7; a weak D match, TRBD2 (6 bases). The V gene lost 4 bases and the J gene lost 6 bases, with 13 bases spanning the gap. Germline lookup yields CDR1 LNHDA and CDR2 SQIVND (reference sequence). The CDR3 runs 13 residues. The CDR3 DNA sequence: TGTGCCAGTAGTAAAAGCGGGCCAGGCGAGCAGTACTTC. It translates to CASSKSGPGEQYF.

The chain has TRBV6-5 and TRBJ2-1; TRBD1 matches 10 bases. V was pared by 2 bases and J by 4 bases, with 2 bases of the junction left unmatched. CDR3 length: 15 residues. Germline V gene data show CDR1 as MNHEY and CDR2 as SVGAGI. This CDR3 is CASSYDRGQYNEQFF. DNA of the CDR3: TGTGCCAGCAGTTACGACAGGGGGCAGTACAATGAGCAGTTCTTC.

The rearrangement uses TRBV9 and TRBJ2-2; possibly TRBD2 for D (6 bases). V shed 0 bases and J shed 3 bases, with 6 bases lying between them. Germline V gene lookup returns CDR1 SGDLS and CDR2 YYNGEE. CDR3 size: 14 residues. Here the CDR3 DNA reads TGTGCCAGCAGCGTAGGGGGGGACACCGGGGAGCTGTTTTTT. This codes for CASSVGGDTGELFF.

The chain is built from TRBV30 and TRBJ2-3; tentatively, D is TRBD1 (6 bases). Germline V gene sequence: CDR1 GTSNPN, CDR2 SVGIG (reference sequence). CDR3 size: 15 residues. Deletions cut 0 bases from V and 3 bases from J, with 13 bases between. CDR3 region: CAWSVGTGITDTQYF. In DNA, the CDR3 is TGTGCCTGGAGTGTTGGAACAGGGATTACAGATACGCAGTATTTT.

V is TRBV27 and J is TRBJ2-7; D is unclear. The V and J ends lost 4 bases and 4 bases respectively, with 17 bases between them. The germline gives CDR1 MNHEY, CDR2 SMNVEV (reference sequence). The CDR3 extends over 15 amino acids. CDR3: CASSSHRFDCYEQYF. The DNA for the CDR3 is TGTGCCAGCAGTTCCCATCGGTTCGATTGTTACGAGCAGTACTTC.

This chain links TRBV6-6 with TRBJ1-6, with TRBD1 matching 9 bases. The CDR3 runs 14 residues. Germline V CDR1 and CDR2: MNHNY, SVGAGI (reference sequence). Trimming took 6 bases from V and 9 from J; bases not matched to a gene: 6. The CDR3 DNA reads TGTGCCAGCAGCCCACAGGGGGCGACTTCACCCCTCCACTTT. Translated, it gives CASSPQGATSPLHF.

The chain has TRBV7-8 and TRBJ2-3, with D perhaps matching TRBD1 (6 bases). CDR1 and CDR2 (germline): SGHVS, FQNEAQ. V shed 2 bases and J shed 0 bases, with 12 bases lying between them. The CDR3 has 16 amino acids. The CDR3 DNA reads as TGTGCCAGCAGCTTAAGGACAGTTGTTAGCACAGATACGCAGTATTTT. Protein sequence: CASSLRTVVSTDTQYF. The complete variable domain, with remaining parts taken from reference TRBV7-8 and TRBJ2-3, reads GAGVSQSPRYKVAKRGQDVALRCDPISGHVSLFWYQQALGQGPEFLTYFQNEAQLDKSGLPSDRFFAERPEGSVSTLKIQRTQQEDSAVYLCASSLRTVVSTDTQYFGPGTRLTVL.

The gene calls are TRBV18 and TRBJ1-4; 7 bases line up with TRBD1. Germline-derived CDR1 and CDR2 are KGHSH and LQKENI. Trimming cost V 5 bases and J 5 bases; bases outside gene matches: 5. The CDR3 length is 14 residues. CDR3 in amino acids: CASSATGRNEKLFF. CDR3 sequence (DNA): TGTGCCAGCTCAGCGACAGGGAGGAATGAAAAACTGTTTTTT.

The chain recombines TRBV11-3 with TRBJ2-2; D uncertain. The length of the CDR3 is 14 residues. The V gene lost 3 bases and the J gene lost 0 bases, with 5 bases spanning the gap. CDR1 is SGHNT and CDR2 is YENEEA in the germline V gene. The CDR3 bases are TGTGCCAGCAGCTTGGCAGCGAACACCGGGGAGCTGTTTTTT. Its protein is CASSLAANTGELFF.

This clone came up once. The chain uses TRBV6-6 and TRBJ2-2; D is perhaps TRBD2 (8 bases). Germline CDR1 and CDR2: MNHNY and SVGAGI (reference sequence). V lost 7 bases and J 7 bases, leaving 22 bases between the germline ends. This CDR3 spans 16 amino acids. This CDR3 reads CASKSSREGAIGELFF. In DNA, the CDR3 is TGTGCCAGCAAGAGCTCCCGGGAGGGGGCGATCGGGGAGCTGTTTTTT.

The CDR3 is CASRSDTIGYTF. DNA of the CDR3: TGCGCCAGCAGGTCCGACACCATCGGCTACACCTTC. This chain connects TRBV4-1 to TRBJ1-2; D unclear. The CDR3 is 12 amino acids. The V gene's germline CDR1 is MGHRA and CDR2 YSYEKL. Trimming stripped 6 bases from V and 8 bases from J, with 13 bases between.

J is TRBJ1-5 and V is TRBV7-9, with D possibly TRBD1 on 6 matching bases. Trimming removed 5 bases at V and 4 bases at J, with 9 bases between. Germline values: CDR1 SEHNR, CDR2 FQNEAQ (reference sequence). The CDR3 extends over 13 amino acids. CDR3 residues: CASSLGQNQPQHF. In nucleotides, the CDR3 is TGTGCCAGCAGCCTAGGACAGAATCAGCCCCAGCATTTT.

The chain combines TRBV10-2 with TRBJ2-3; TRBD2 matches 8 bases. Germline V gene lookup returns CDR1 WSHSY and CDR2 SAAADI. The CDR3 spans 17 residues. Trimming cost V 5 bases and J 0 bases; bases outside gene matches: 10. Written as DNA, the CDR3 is TGCGCCAGCAGTCTAGTAGTTAGCGGGGCTAGCACAGATACGCAGTATTTT. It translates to CASSLVVSGASTDTQYF.

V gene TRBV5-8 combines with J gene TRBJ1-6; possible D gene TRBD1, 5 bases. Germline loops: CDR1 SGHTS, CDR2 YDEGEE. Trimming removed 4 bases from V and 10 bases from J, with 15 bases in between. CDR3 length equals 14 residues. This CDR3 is CASSILWGVSPLHF. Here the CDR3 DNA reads TGTGCCAGCAGCATACTTTGGGGGGTGTCACCCCTCCACTTT.

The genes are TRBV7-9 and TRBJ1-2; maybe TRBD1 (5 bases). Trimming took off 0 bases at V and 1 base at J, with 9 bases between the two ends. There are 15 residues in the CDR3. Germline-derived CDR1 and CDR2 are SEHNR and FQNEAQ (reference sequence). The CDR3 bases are TGTGCCAGCAGCTTAGCCGACAGTCGTAACTATGGCTACACCTTC. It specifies CASSLADSRNYGYTF. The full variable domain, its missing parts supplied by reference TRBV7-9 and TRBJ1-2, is DTGVSQNPRHKITKRGQNVTFRCDPISEHNRLYWYRQTLGQGPEFLTYFQNEAQLEKSRLLSDRFSAERPKGSFSTLEIQRTEQGDSAMYLCASSLADSRNYGYTFGSGTRLTVV.

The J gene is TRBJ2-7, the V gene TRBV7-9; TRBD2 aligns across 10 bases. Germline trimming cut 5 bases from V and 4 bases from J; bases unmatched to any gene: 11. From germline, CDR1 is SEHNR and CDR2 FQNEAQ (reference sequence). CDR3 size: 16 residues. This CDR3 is CASSHPSSGGVYEQYF. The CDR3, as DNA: TGTGCCAGCAGCCACCCCTCGAGCGGGGGGGTTTACGAGCAGTACTTC.

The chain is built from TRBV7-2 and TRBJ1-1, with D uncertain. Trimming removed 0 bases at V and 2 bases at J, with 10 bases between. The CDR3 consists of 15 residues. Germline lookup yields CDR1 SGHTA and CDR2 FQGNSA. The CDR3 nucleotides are TGTGCCAGCAGCTTAGCGCTAGGGAGTAACACTGAAGCTTTCTTT. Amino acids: CASSLALGSNTEAFF.

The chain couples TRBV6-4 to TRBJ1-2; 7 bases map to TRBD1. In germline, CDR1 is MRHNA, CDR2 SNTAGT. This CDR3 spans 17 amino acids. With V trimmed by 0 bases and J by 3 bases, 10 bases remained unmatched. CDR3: CASSDSGTVKAYYGYTF. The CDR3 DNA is TGTGCCAGCAGTGACTCCGGGACAGTAAAAGCATACTATGGCTACACCTTC.

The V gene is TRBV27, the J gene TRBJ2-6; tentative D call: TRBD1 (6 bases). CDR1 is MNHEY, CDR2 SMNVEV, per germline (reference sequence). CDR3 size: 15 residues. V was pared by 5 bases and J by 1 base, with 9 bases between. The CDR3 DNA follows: TGTGCCAGCAGTAGAAGGGGGTCTGGGGCCAACGTCCTGACTTTC. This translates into CASSRRGSGANVLTF.

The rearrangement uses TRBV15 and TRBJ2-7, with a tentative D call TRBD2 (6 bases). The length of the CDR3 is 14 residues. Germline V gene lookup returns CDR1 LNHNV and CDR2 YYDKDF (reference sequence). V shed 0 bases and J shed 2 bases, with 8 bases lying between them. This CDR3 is CATSRDGSPYEQYF. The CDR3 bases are TGTGCCACCAGCAGAGACGGGAGCCCCTACGAGCAGTACTTC.